One and the same sample provided the 22 T cell receptor beta chains below, sequenced in a study of T cell changes during pregnancy in multiple sclerosis. Profiled with immunoSEQ multiplex PCR; TCRdb holds only in-frame clones, not every one. The sample holds about 97,000 clones, 75% to 95% seen once. Sequencing used peripheral blood, obtained in the second trimester of pregnancy. The receptors were gathered from a female donor with multiple sclerosis, enrolled in a pregnancy study.

The gene calls are TRBV6-5 and TRBJ2-1; TRBD2 might be the D (6 bases). There are 15 residues in the CDR3. The germline gives CDR1 MNHEY, CDR2 SVGAGI. V lost 0 bases, J lost 7 bases, and 13 bases lay in between. CDR3 in DNA: TGTGCCAGCAGTTACTCAGGAGGGCCGGGGAATGAGCAGTTCTTC. Translating gives CASSYSGGPGNEQFF.

V usage is TRBV7-3 and J usage is TRBJ2-2; D perhaps matches TRBD2 (6 bases). V was cut by 5 bases and J by 7 bases, with 11 bases left in between. CDR3 length equals 13 residues. CDR1 and CDR2 (germline): SGHTA, FQGTGA. The DNA of the CDR3 is TGTGCCAGCAGCCCGGGACTCTTCGGGGAGCTGTTTTTT. Translation: CASSPGLFGELFF.

This chain links TRBV27 with TRBJ1-5; TRBD1 matches at 8 bases. The CDR3 runs 15 residues. The germline V gene encodes CDR1 MNHEY and CDR2 SMNVEV (reference sequence). V was clipped by 4 bases and J by 1 base; unmatched bases: 3. The CDR3 nucleotides are TGTGCCAGCAGTTGGAGACAGGGGAGCAATCAGCCCCAGCATTTT. Amino acid sequence: CASSWRQGSNQPQHF.

The chain employs TRBV10-3 and TRBJ2-3; D call uncertain. Per germline, CDR1 ENHRY and CDR2 SYGVKD. This CDR3 has 14 residues. Trimming stripped 7 bases from V and 4 bases from J, with 15 bases between. The CDR3 loop reads CAITSPSVADTQYF. The CDR3 nucleotides read TGTGCCATCACTTCCCCGTCGGTCGCAGATACGCAGTATTTT.

V gene TRBV30 combines with J gene TRBJ1-5, with 7 bases lining up with TRBD1. CDR3 length equals 15 residues. With V trimmed by 0 bases and J by 6 bases, 8 bases remained unmatched. Per germline, CDR1 GTSNPN and CDR2 SVGIG (reference sequence). The CDR3: CAWSVLRGQGQPQHF. DNA for the CDR3: TGTGCCTGGAGTGTACTTAGGGGGCAGGGTCAGCCCCAGCATTTT.

The CDR3 DNA reads TGCGCCAGCAAGGAACAGCCTAGCACAGATACGCAGTATTTT. It translates to CASKEQPSTDTQYF. The gene calls are TRBV5-1 and TRBJ2-3; D is ambiguous. Per germline, CDR1 SGHRS and CDR2 YFSETQ. V shed 6 bases and J shed 0 bases, with 11 bases lying between them. The CDR3 extends over 14 amino acids. The whole variable domain, filled in from reference TRBV5-1 and TRBJ2-3, reads KAGVTQTPRYLIKTRGQQVTLSCSPISGHRSVSWYQQTPGQGLQFLFEYFSETQRNKGNFPGRFSGRQFSNSRSEMNVSTLELGDSALYLCASKEQPSTDTQYFGPGTRLTVL.

The chain joins TRBV10-3 to TRBJ2-4; tentatively, D is TRBD2 (5 bases). V was pared by 11 bases and J by 0 bases, with 20 bases between. The CDR3 contains 16 residues. Germline V CDR1 and CDR2: ENHRY, SYGVKD. The DNA of the CDR3 is TGTGCCGCAACGGACTCCATATCACTAGCCAAAAACATTCAGTACTTC. This codes for CAATDSISLAKNIQYF.

V is TRBV27 and J is TRBJ2-2; maybe TRBD2 (6 bases). The CDR3 spans 15 residues. The germline CDR1 and CDR2 sequences are MNHEY and SMNVEV (reference sequence). V shed 6 bases and J shed 5 bases, with 16 bases lying between them. The CDR3 reads CASSPYEGGTGELFF. The CDR3 DNA reads as TGTGCCAGCAGCCCTTATGAGGGAGGAACCGGGGAGCTGTTTTTT.

The rearrangement uses TRBV7-9 and TRBJ1-3, with D possibly matching TRBD1 (6 bases). The CDR3 spans 16 residues. Trimming shortened V by 3 bases and J by 1 base, and 13 bases separated the two germline ends. Germline-derived CDR1 and CDR2 are SEHNR and FQNEAQ (reference sequence). This CDR3 is CASSLSQGLSGNTIYF. The CDR3 coding sequence is TGTGCCAGCAGCTTGAGTCAGGGGTTATCTGGAAACACCATATATTTT.

V is TRBV7-9 and J is TRBJ2-7; 7 bases are a match to TRBD1. Germline CDR1 SEHNR, CDR2 FQNEAQ (reference sequence). CDR3 size: 15 residues. Trimming took 5 bases from V and 2 from J; bases not matched to a gene: 9. Here the CDR3 DNA reads TGTGCCAGCAGCCCGGGGCGGACAGGACCCTACGAGCAGTACTTC. Encoded protein: CASSPGRTGPYEQYF.

The rearrangement uses TRBV30 and TRBJ1-3; 7 bases align to TRBD1. CDR1 is GTSNPN and CDR2 is SVGIG in the germline V gene (reference sequence). The V segment lost 0 bases and the J segment 4 bases; nucleotides outside the gene matches: 6. This CDR3 has 15 residues. CDR3 coding DNA: TGTGCCTGGAGTGTGCGACAGGGTGGGGGAAACACCATATATTTT. Translating gives CAWSVRQGGGNTIYF.

Regarding this clone: A much larger clone lies one base from this, so it may be a read error. Within the sample, other DNA sequences also encode this same CDR3. This sequence joins TRBV5-6 and TRBJ2-1; 7 bases fit TRBD2. From germline, CDR1 is SGHDT and CDR2 YYEEEE. The CDR3 runs to 15 residues. The chain's CDR3 is CASSLGGGYYNEQFF. Here the CDR3 DNA reads TGTGCCAGCAGTTTGGGGGGAGGGTACTACAATGAGCAGTTCTTC.

The V call is TRBV7-9, the J call TRBJ1-2; D is possibly TRBD1 (5 bases). The CDR3 spans 16 residues. Germline CDR1 and CDR2: SEHNR and FQNEAQ (reference sequence). The V gene lost 5 bases and the J gene lost 5 bases, with 21 bases spanning the gap. CDR3: CASSRVGQGIGYGYTF. As DNA, the CDR3 is TGTGCCAGCAGCCGGGTGGGGCAGGGAATCGGGTATGGCTACACCTTC. Looking up the rest from reference TRBV7-9 and TRBJ1-2 gives the full variable domain: DTGVSQNPRHKITKRGQNVTFRCDPISEHNRLYWYRQTLGQGPEFLTYFQNEAQLEKSRLLSDRFSAERPKGSFSTLEIQRTEQGDSAMYLCASSRVGQGIGYGYTFGSGTRLTVV.

The CDR3 coding sequence is TGTGCCAGCTCACCCTTGAGGCGGGAACCCTCGAACACCGGGGAGCTGTTTTTT. Amino acid sequence: CASSPLRREPSNTGELFF. The chain carries TRBV18 and TRBJ2-2; D may be TRBD2 (6 bases). Germline lookup yields CDR1 KGHSH and CDR2 LQKENI. V dropped 3 bases and J dropped 0 bases, with 17 bases sitting between them. This CDR3 has 18 amino acids.

V is TRBV18 and J is TRBJ2-1; D might be TRBD1 (5 bases). The V gene's germline CDR1 is KGHSH and CDR2 LQKENI. Trimming stripped 5 bases from V and 8 bases from J, with 10 bases between. There are 12 residues in the CDR3. The DNA of the CDR3 is TGTGCCAGCTCATCGCAGGGCGATGAGCAGTTCTTC. Translation: CASSSQGDEQFF.

V is TRBV7-8 and J is TRBJ2-7; 10 nucleotides line up with TRBD2. The J segment lost 0 bases and the V segment lost 2 bases, leaving 10 bases of the junction unmatched. Germline V gene lookup returns CDR1 SGHVS and CDR2 FQNEAQ. CDR3 size: 18 residues. CDR3 in amino acids: CASSLRPSTSGFSYEQYF. CDR3 coding DNA: TGTGCCAGCAGCTTACGTCCGTCGACTAGCGGGTTCTCCTACGAGCAGTACTTC. The entire variable domain, with the rest obtained from reference TRBV7-8 and TRBJ2-7, is as follows: GAGVSQSPRYKVAKRGQDVALRCDPISGHVSLFWYQQALGQGPEFLTYFQNEAQLDKSGLPSDRFFAERPEGSVSTLKIQRTQQEDSAVYLCASSLRPSTSGFSYEQYFGPGTRLTVT.

This clone appeared once. J is TRBJ2-5 and V is TRBV5-8; TRBD2 matches 8 bases. CDR1 SGHTS and CDR2 YDEGEE come from the germline V gene. The CDR3 covers 11 residues. Trimming removed 2 bases from V and 13 bases from J; junction bases left unmatched: 4. The CDR3 DNA sequence: TGTGCCAGCAGCTTACGGGAGGGCCCGTACTTC. It translates to CASSLREGPYF.

This clone occurred a few times. The CDR3 is CSVQGGEYNEQFF. The CDR3 bases are TGCAGCGTCCAAGGCGGGGAGTACAATGAGCAGTTCTTC. The chain recombines TRBV29-1 with TRBJ2-1, with TRBD2 as a possible D gene (6 bases). Trimming stripped 6 bases from V and 4 bases from J, with 13 bases between. CDR1 SQVTM and CDR2 ANQGSEA come from the germline V gene. The CDR3 covers 13 residues.

The chain has TRBV16 and TRBJ1-2, with 7 bases fitting TRBD1. V lost 7 bases, J lost 4 bases, and 9 bases stayed unmatched. Germline loops: CDR1 KGHSY, CDR2 FQNENV. This CDR3 spans 14 amino acids. The CDR3 loop reads CASTVDRVGYGYTF. The CDR3 nucleotides read TGTGCCAGCACCGTTGACAGGGTCGGCTATGGCTACACCTTC.

The chain uses TRBV7-9 and TRBJ2-5, with D unresolved. Germline V lookup: CDR1 SEHNR, CDR2 FQNEAQ (reference sequence). Deletions cut 1 base from V and 5 bases from J, with 8 bases between. The CDR3 length is 13 residues. CDR3 loop: CASSLVNVETQYF. DNA of the CDR3: TGTGCCAGCAGCTTAGTAAATGTGGAGACCCAGTACTTC.

The sample holds one count of this clone. V gene TRBV6-6 combines with J gene TRBJ1-4; D call uncertain. V was cut by 3 bases and J by 2 bases, with 10 bases left in between. The germline CDR1 and CDR2 sequences are MNHNY and SVGAGI (reference sequence). This CDR3 is built from 15 residues. The CDR3 DNA reads TGTGCCAGCAGTTATATGGGGAGTACTAATGAAAAACTGTTTTTT. Amino acids: CASSYMGSTNEKLFF.

The rearrangement links TRBV2 to TRBJ2-1, with D hard to call. CDR3 length: 13 residues. The V gene's germline CDR1 is SNHLY and CDR2 FYNNEI. The V and J ends lost 6 bases and 4 bases respectively, with 10 bases between them. The CDR3 spells CASSPDWYNEQFF. CDR3 in DNA: TGTGCCAGCAGCCCCGACTGGTACAATGAGCAGTTCTTC.